The rows below give T cell receptor beta chains drawn from one sample of a study of T cell changes during pregnancy in multiple sclerosis. The data were produced by immunoSEQ multiplex PCR, yet TCRdb's version contains in-frame clones alone and is incomplete. The sample shows 69,000 or so clones, more than 75% of them seen only once. The specimen comprised peripheral blood, sampled in the third trimester of pregnancy. The origin of the receptors is a female donor with multiple sclerosis, enrolled in a pregnancy study. Both conserved end residues are part of each CDR3. A D gene is named only where the DNA matches it firmly. Size is stated for part of the rows, as once, few or many counts, or as a class when the clone is expanded.

>TRBJ1-2|NA|NA|TRBV7-2
CASSLVPGFSLDGYTF
TGTGCCAGCAGCTTAGTCCCAGGGTTTTCTTTGGATGGCTACACCTTC
>TRBJ1-2|NA|NA|TRBV7-8
CASSLDMEDPYGYTF
TGTGCCAGCAGCTTAGACATGGAGGACCCCTATGGCTACACCTTC
>TRBJ2-7|NA|NA|TRBV11-2
CASSSFEGPLSYEQYF
TGTGCCAGCAGCTCATTCGAGGGCCCCCTCTCCTACGAGCAGTACTTC
>TRBJ2-6|NA|NA|TRBV7-9
CASSSPSSGANVLTF
TGTGCCAGCAGCTCCCCGAGCTCAGGGGCCAACGTCCTGACTTTC
>TRBJ2-2|TRBD1|NA|TRBV13
CASSPDRGPFELFF
TGTGCCAGCAGCCCAGACAGGGGCCCCTTCGAGCTGTTTTTT
>TRBJ2-2|NA|NA|TRBV25-1
CARLTPTNTGELFF
TGTGCCAGACTGACACCTACGAACACCGGGGAGCTGTTTTTT
>TRBJ1-2|NA|NA|TRBV28
CASSGAYGYTF
TGTGCCAGCAGTGGGGCCTATGGCTACACCTTC
>TRBJ1-5|NA|NA|TRBV6-6
CASSRDAHSNQPQHF
TGTGCCAGCAGTCGAGATGCGCATAGCAATCAGCCCCAGCATTTT
>TRBJ2-2|TRBD2|once|TRBV7-7
CASSLLAGGNTGELFF
TGTGCTAGCAGCTTACTAGCGGGGGGGAACACCGGGGAGCTGTTTTTT
>TRBJ1-1|TRBD1|NA|TRBV5-8
CASSMSKRTGRLGAFF
TGTGCCAGCAGCATGAGTAAAAGGACAGGGCGGTTGGGAGCTTTCTTT
>TRBJ2-5|NA|NA|TRBV28
CASSDPGLGETQYF
TGTGCCAGCAGCGATCCGGGACTTGGAGAGACCCAGTACTTC
>TRBJ1-6|NA|NA|TRBV30
CAWISRQQSSYNSPLHF
TGTGCCTGGATCTCTCGACAACAAAGCTCCTATAATTCACCCCTCCACTTT
>TRBJ1-1|NA|NA|TRBV11-3
CASSLRQNTEAFF
TGTGCCAGCAGCTTACGACAGAACACTGAAGCTTTCTTT
>TRBJ2-1|NA|NA|TRBV28
CASSLDTYNEQFF
TGTGCCAGCAGTTTGGACACCTACAATGAGCAGTTCTTC
>TRBJ2-7|NA|NA|TRBV29-1
CSVGGDRSYEQYF
TGCAGCGTTGGGGGAGATAGGTCCTACGAGCAGTACTTC
>TRBJ1-4|NA|NA|TRBV9
CASSFGRGNEKLFF
TGTGCCAGCAGCTTCGGACGGGGAAATGAAAAACTGTTTTTT
>TRBJ1-1|NA|NA|TRBV5-1
CASSLGAGLNTEAFF
TGCGCCAGCAGCTTAGGGGCGGGGTTGAACACTGAAGCTTTCTTT
>TRBJ1-1|NA|NA|TRBV6-6
CASSELGGRYGEAFF
TGTGCCAGCAGTGAGTTGGGGGGGCGCTACGGTGAAGCTTTCTTT
>TRBJ1-1|NA|NA|TRBV20-1
CSARSPAEAFF
TGCAGTGCTAGATCACCGGCTGAAGCTTTCTTT
>TRBJ1-1|NA|NA|TRBV2
CASSVRGIVHTEAFF
TGTGCCAGCAGTGTCCGGGGGATCGTCCACACTGAAGCTTTCTTT
>TRBJ2-5|NA|NA|TRBV11-2
CASSLEVGGETQYF
TGTGCCAGCAGCTTAGAAGTGGGGGGAGAGACCCAGTACTTC
>TRBJ2-3|TRBD2|NA|TRBV10-3
CAIRAAGISTDTQYF
TGTGCCATCAGGGCAGCGGGGATCAGTACAGATACGCAGTATTTT
>TRBJ1-2|NA|NA|TRBV19
CASSMAGSNIYGYTF
TGTGCCAGTAGTATGGCAGGGTCTAATATATATGGCTACACCTTC
>TRBJ2-2|NA|NA|TRBV4-3
CASSQDLQRANTGELFF
TGCGCCAGCAGCCAAGATCTGCAGCGAGCGAACACCGGGGAGCTGTTTTTT
>TRBJ2-7|TRBD2|NA|TRBV27
CASSLRRGRLDEQYF
TGTGCCAGCAGTTTACGGCGGGGGAGGCTCGACGAGCAGTACTTC
>TRBJ2-5|TRBD2|once|TRBV5-1
CASSSWTSGQETQYF
TGCGCCAGCAGCTCCTGGACTAGCGGGCAAGAGACCCAGTACTTC
>TRBJ1-1|NA|NA|TRBV5-4
CASSSRGGNYDTEAFF
TGTGCCAGCAGCTCCAGGGGAGGGAATTACGACACTGAAGCTTTCTTT
>TRBJ1-1|NA|NA|TRBV4-2
CASSHPGQPRTEAFF
TGTGCCAGCAGCCACCCCGGACAGCCGAGGACTGAAGCTTTCTTT
>TRBJ2-3|NA|NA|TRBV10-1
CASSEGAATDTQYF
TGCGCCAGCAGTGAAGGGGCAGCAACAGATACGCAGTATTTT
>TRBJ2-5|NA|NA|TRBV9
CASSDQGETQYF
TGTGCCAGCAGCGACCAGGGGGAGACCCAGTACTTC
>TRBJ2-2|TRBD1|NA|TRBV7-8
CASSGGQGSTGELFF
TGTGCCAGCAGCGGAGGACAGGGGTCCACCGGGGAGCTGTTTTTT
>TRBJ2-2|TRBD2|NA|TRBV7-9
CASSAGLAAGELFF
TGTGCCAGCAGCGCGGGACTAGCGGCCGGGGAGCTGTTTTTT
>TRBJ1-1|TRBD1|NA|TRBV4-1
CASSQAPGQANTEAFF
TGCGCCAGCAGCCAAGCACCGGGACAGGCGAACACTGAAGCTTTCTTT
>TRBJ1-2|NA|NA|TRBV10-3
CAISASEEGYTF
TGTGCCATCAGTGCTAGTGAGGAAGGCTACACCTTC
>TRBJ1-2|NA|NA|TRBV7-8
CASSLGGDSLVNTF
TGTGCCAGCAGCTTAGGGGGTGACAGTCTTGTGAATACCTTC
>TRBJ1-1|NA|NA|TRBV10-3
CATLGGVQNTEAFF
TGTGCCACCCTAGGGGGGGTTCAGAACACTGAAGCTTTCTTT
>TRBJ1-3|NA|NA|TRBV4-3
CASSQDFADHSGNTIYF
TGCGCCAGCAGCCAAGATTTCGCGGATCACTCTGGAAACACCATATATTTT
>TRBJ1-1|NA|NA|TRBV18
CASSPLGSNTEAFF
TGTGCCAGCTCACCGTTGGGCTCTAACACTGAAGCTTTCTTT
>TRBJ1-2|NA|NA|TRBV15
CATSRDGGVYGYTF
TGTGCCACCAGCAGAGATGGGGGCGTCTATGGCTACACCTTC
>TRBJ1-5|TRBD1|NA|TRBV19
CASRSRGQGDQPQHF
TGTGCCAGTAGAAGTAGGGGACAGGGGGATCAGCCCCAGCATTTT
>TRBJ2-7|NA|NA|TRBV7-2
CASSNPGRVYEQYF
TGTGCCAGCAGTAACCCCGGCAGGGTCTACGAGCAGTACTTC
>TRBJ2-7|TRBD2|few|TRBV7-9
CASSHFKVIAGDEQYF
TGTGCCAGCAGCCACTTTAAGGTGATAGCGGGGGACGAGCAGTACTTC
>TRBJ1-2|TRBD1|NA|TRBV11-1
CASSQTGGYGGYTF
TGTGCCAGCAGCCAGACAGGGGGATACGGTGGCTACACCTTC
>TRBJ2-1|TRBD2|NA|TRBV28
CASIPGGGPAYNEQFF
TGTGCCAGCATCCCCGGGGGGGGTCCAGCCTACAATGAGCAGTTCTTC
>TRBJ1-2|TRBD1|NA|TRBV19
CASSTGQGANYGYTF
TGTGCCAGTAGTACCGGACAGGGAGCTAACTATGGCTACACCTTC
>TRBJ1-4|NA|NA|TRBV7-9
CASSLVVRGEKLFF
TGTGCCAGCAGCTTAGTTGTGAGGGGGGAAAAACTGTTTTTT
>TRBJ2-2|TRBD2|NA|TRBV25-1
CASSDMKRGVSTGELFF
TGTGCCAGCAGTGATATGAAGCGGGGGGTCTCGACCGGGGAGCTGTTTTTT
>TRBJ1-2|TRBD1|few|TRBV9
CASSLQDRAGGYTF
TGTGCCAGCAGCCTCCAGGACAGGGCGGGTGGCTACACCTTC
>TRBJ2-2|NA|NA|TRBV18
CASSPPLGATGELFF
TGTGCCAGCTCACCACCCCTAGGGGCCACCGGGGAGCTGTTTTTT
>TRBJ2-7|NA|NA|TRBV27
CASRELQGSGEQYF
TGTGCCAGCAGGGAACTACAGGGCTCTGGCGAGCAGTACTTC
>TRBJ2-7|TRBD2|NA|TRBV11-2
CASSLSGGLSYEQYF
TGTGCCAGCAGCCTTAGCGGGGGCCTCTCCTACGAGCAGTACTTC
>TRBJ1-2|NA|NA|TRBV7-8
CASSPRAGYGYTF
TGTGCCAGCAGCCCCCGGGCAGGGTACGGCTACACCTTC
>TRBJ1-2|NA|few|TRBV7-9
CASSFLREGYGYTF
TGTGCCAGCAGCTTTTTGCGGGAGGGCTATGGCTACACCTTC
>TRBJ1-1|NA|NA|TRBV11-3
CASSPGHLNTEAFF
TGTGCCAGCAGCCCGGGACATCTGAACACTGAAGCTTTCTTT
>TRBJ2-7|NA|NA|TRBV7-3
CASSLQGGPYEQYF
TGTGCCAGCAGCTTACAGGGGGGCCCCTACGAGCAGTACTTC
>TRBJ2-3|NA|NA|TRBV5-6
CASSSDRATQYF
TGTGCCAGCAGTTCCGACAGAGCGACGCAGTATTTT
>TRBJ1-3|NA|NA|TRBV6-5
CASSYSTFAGNTIYF
TGTGCCAGCAGTTACTCGACATTCGCTGGAAACACCATATATTTT
>TRBJ2-2|NA|NA|TRBV5-6
CASSRGSNTGELFF
TGTGCCAGCAGCCGGGGTTCGAACACCGGGGAGCTGTTTTTT